The present entry profiles one T cell receptor (beta chain) with its context. Its target antigen remains unknown. Base qualities are not provided; no much larger clone lies one nucleotide away. Library prep was done by 5' RACE. Instrument used: Illumina HiSeq 2500. A second roughly 6 to 12 cycle PCR used a sample-barcoded 5' primer and a J-beta primer mix. Each TCR beta cDNA molecule received a unique molecular identifier from a template-switch 5' adaptor carrying 12 random nucleotides. Each sample yielded at least 3 million CDR3-containing paired-end reads. First-strand cDNA was synthesized from all RNA with the Mint cDNA synthesis kit, primed by a TRBC-specific oligonucleotide. After uracil-DNA glycosylase treatment, a first 18-cycle PCR used universal primers M1SS and BC2_uni_R on all cDNA. The study's own analysis went as follows. Each sample was normalized by randomly selecting 1 million high-quality reads, each carrying a distinct molecular identifier. Reads with shared molecular identifiers were discarded instead of being binned into consensus sequences. MiTCR, run with a Q25 quality threshold and the strictest error-elimination algorithm, handled CDR3 identification, clonotype clustering and error correction. A nonparametric unseen species model with Euler transformation was used to estimate lower-bound total TCR beta diversity. The raw public reads went through TCRdb reprocessing: fastp at Q25, MiXCR clone calling, in-frame beta chains kept. Identical CDR3 protein sequences are pooled into one entry, listed with their most common genes and DNA. TCRdb, not the authors, supplied the V and J calls. In all, the sample holds hundreds of thousands of distinct CDR3 sequences, and around half of those were seen once. In total, the top ten clones hold about 22% of the sample.

In the germline V gene, CDR1 corresponds to KGHSH and CDR2 to LQKENI. Measured from the cysteine to the phenylalanine, the CDR3 is 13 residues long. Of all the DNA, just the CDR3 is kept, 39 bases in frame from base 1. V drops 2 bases and J drops 5 bases, leaving 9 bases in between. This sample was taken from a study of blood T cells in healthy people across ages (dated by TCRdb to between 2015 and 2017). About the full investigation: In model experiments, template switching captured about one uniquely barcoded TCR beta cDNA molecule for every two T cells. Age-related changes in TCR beta repertoire diversity were measured in the study by deep sequencing normalized with unique cDNA molecular identifiers. The donors were split into four age groups: young (average about 16 years), middle-aged (around 37), aged (approximately 59) and long-lived (roughly 88). To avoid experimental bias, donors of different ages were spread randomly across the sequencing lanes. Using the same blood draw, the study looked at two additional independent replicas of 1 million unique cDNA reads for two donors, one aged 18 to 30 and the other aged 80 or older.

General study outcomes and caveats: Donor CMV infection status was unknown, potentially confounding age-related changes in expanded clonotypes. Estimates of total diversity from one million sequenced T cells were regarded as lower bounds and underestimates. As age increased, observed TCR beta diversity per million T cells dropped in a roughly linear way, and a significant reduction was already evident by age roughly 36. The long-lived group showed more naive CD4+ T cells, fewer expanded clones and increased TCR diversity than the aged group, suggesting age selection. Observed TCR beta diversity correlated strongly with the percentage of naive T cells measured by flow cytometry. Bulk unsorted PBMC profiling prevented conclusive comparison of naive and antigen-experienced compartments.

The approximately 39 donors, aged roughly 6 to 95 years, were systemically healthy Caucasian individuals from Russia. Each donor gave roughly 11 milliliters of peripheral blood, drawn into EDTA-treated Vacutainer tubes. Ficoll-Paque density-gradient centrifugation was used to isolate PBMCs, with at least 7 million per sample. Total RNA, at least 5.5 micrograms per sample, was extracted from PBMCs with Trizol reagent. For every donor, flow cytometry on a PBMC aliquot measured the percentage of naive CD45RAhigh/CD27high T cells. The sample was blood. This TCR came from a man older than 75 in good health. The sequence links TRBV18 to TRBJ2-5; the D gene cannot be named for sure. The CDR3 loop reads CASSPRIEETQYF. The nucleotides are TGTGCCAGCTCACCAAGGATTGAGGAGACCCAGTACTTC.